One and the same sample provided the 32 T cell receptor beta chains below, sequenced in a study of cytomegalovirus exposure and HLA in healthy donors. The PCR employed 60 Vbeta primers together with 13 Jbeta primers. The method was immunoSEQ multiplex PCR; TCRdb's version includes in-frame clones alone and lacks a portion of them. Its listing shows about 140,000 clones. The specimen sequenced was PBMCs. The receptors come from a male donor in good health and CMV-seronegative.

V gene TRBV27 combines with J gene TRBJ1-6; no definite D call. Germline V CDR1 and CDR2: MNHEY, SMNVEV (reference sequence). This CDR3 spans 14 amino acids. The germline V and J ends were trimmed by 6 bases and 0 bases, with 6 bases remaining between them. CDR3 DNA sequence: TGTGCCAGCAGCGGGAGCTCCTATAATTCACCCCTCCACTTT. It is translated as CASSGSSYNSPLHF.

J is TRBJ2-5 and V is TRBV2; a weak D match, TRBD2 (6 bases). Germline V gene sequence: CDR1 SNHLY, CDR2 FYNNEI. This CDR3 comprises 13 residues. The V and J ends lost 7 bases and 2 bases respectively, with 11 bases between them. The CDR3: CASTVSGQETQYF. The CDR3 region has the DNA TGTGCCAGCACAGTTAGCGGACAAGAGACCCAGTACTTC.

Considering frequency, this clone is medium-sized. This rearrangement joins TRBV30 to TRBJ1-2, with D maybe TRBD1 (5 bases). The CDR3 loop spans 10 amino acids. V gave up 4 bases and J gave up 5 bases, with 5 bases separating them. The germline V gene encodes CDR1 GTSNPN and CDR2 SVGIG (reference sequence). This chain's CDR3 is CAWKGYGYTF. For the CDR3, the DNA is TGTGCCTGGAAGGGGTATGGCTACACCTTC.

The V and J genes are TRBV6-5 and TRBJ2-5; TRBD2 agrees at 10 bases. Germline V gene lookup returns CDR1 MNHEY and CDR2 SVGAGI. After removal of 6 bases from V and 2 bases from J, the junction contained 6 bases not matched to a gene. The CDR3 has 15 amino acids. The CDR3 DNA is TGTGCCAGCAGACTTAGCGGGGGGCAGCAAGAGACCCAGTACTTC. It yields the protein CASRLSGGQQETQYF.

This chain links TRBV28 with TRBJ2-5; 15 nucleotides agree with TRBD2. Trimming at V came to 5 bases and at J to 5 bases, leaving 9 bases not matched to a gene. The V gene's germline CDR1 is MDHEN and CDR2 SYDVKM. The CDR3 runs 17 residues. Here the CDR3 reads CASSLGLAGGPGETQYF. The CDR3 bases are TGTGCCAGCAGTCTCGGACTAGCGGGGGGGCCAGGGGAGACCCAGTACTTC.

The chain joins TRBV27 to TRBJ1-2; D ambiguous. The germline V gene has CDR1 MNHEY and CDR2 SMNVEV (reference sequence). The CDR3 sequence is 13 residues long. V was clipped by 5 bases and J by 6 bases, with 13 bases between them. This CDR3 reads CASSDPSGHGYTF. The CDR3, as DNA: TGTGCCAGCAGTGACCCCTCAGGCCATGGCTACACCTTC.

The chain uses TRBV4-3 and TRBJ1-1; D unresolved. The V and J ends lost 1 base and 1 base respectively, with 7 bases between them. This CDR3 has 14 amino acids. The germline V gene encodes CDR1 LGHNA and CDR2 YSLEER. CDR3: CASSQAPTNTEAFF. The DNA of the CDR3 is TGCGCCAGCAGCCAAGCCCCTACGAACACTGAAGCTTTCTTT.

The chain links TRBV4-2 to TRBJ2-6; TRBD1 matches at 7 bases. This CDR3 is 16 amino acids long. Per germline, CDR1 LGHNA and CDR2 YNFKEQ. The trim removed 1 base at V and 2 bases at J, leaving 2 bases unmatched. For the CDR3, the DNA is TGTGCCAGCAGCCAAGTGGGGACAGCTGGGGCCAACGTCCTGACTTTC. It is translated as CASSQVGTAGANVLTF.

This chain connects TRBV6-6 to TRBJ2-7; 7 bases are shared with TRBD1. This CDR3 has 15 residues. V shed 6 bases and J 4 bases; nucleotides not matched to a gene: 12. CDR1 is MNHNY, CDR2 SVGAGI, per germline (reference sequence). Written as DNA, the CDR3 is TGTGCCAGCAGGCGCGGCGGGCAGGGGGAATACGAGCAGTACTTC. Translated: CASRRGGQGEYEQYF.

The chain links TRBV5-6 to TRBJ1-2; TRBD1 is a possible D gene (6 bases). Trimming took off 5 bases at V and 5 bases at J, with 19 bases between the two ends. CDR3 length equals 15 residues. Germline V gives CDR1 SGHDT, CDR2 YYEEEE. The CDR3 DNA follows: TGTGCCAGCAGGTTCAGGGGTGTAGTGAGGTATGGCTACACCTTC. Its protein is CASRFRGVVRYGYTF.

The V and J genes are TRBV30 and TRBJ2-2; 7 bases are shared with TRBD1. CDR1 is GTSNPN, CDR2 SVGIG, per germline (reference sequence). The J segment lost 2 bases and the V segment lost 8 bases, leaving 11 bases of the junction unmatched. This CDR3 is 15 amino acids long. CDR3 amino acids: CAHARGQINTGELFF. In DNA form, the CDR3 reads TGTGCCCACGCTCGGGGACAGATAAACACCGGGGAGCTGTTTTTT. The full variable domain, in which reference TRBV30 and TRBJ2-2 provide the parts outside the CDR3, is SQTIHQWPATLVQPVGSPLSLECTVEGTSNPNLYWYRQAAGRGLQLLFYSVGIGQISSEVPQNLSASRPQDRQFILSSKKLLLSDSGFYLCAHARGQINTGELFFGEGSRLTVL.

This chain connects TRBV27 to TRBJ2-2, with D possibly TRBD2 on 6 matching bases. CDR1 and CDR2 (germline): MNHEY, SMNVEV (reference sequence). The CDR3 is 12 amino acids. The V and J ends lost 9 bases and 4 bases respectively, with 9 bases between them. CDR3 in DNA: TGTGCCAGTCTGGGAGGCACCGGGGAGCTGTTTTTT. Translating gives CASLGGTGELFF.

The V call is TRBV5-6, the J call TRBJ2-1; no clear D gene. This CDR3 is 13 amino acids long. Germline V gene lookup returns CDR1 SGHDT and CDR2 YYEEEE. V lost 7 bases, J lost 5 bases, and 13 bases lay in between. The CDR3 DNA reads TGTGCCAGCCGGCGCGGTTTCGACAATGAGCAGTTCTTC. It is translated as CASRRGFDNEQFF.

The chain carries TRBV6-6 and TRBJ1-5; the D is unclear. CDR1 and CDR2 from the germline V gene are MNHNY and SVGAGI (reference sequence). This CDR3 spans 14 amino acids. The V end was cut by 2 bases, the J end by 1 base, with 6 bases between. The CDR3 bases are TGTGCCAGCAGTTACAGCCCCAGCAATCAGCCCCAGCATTTT. Protein sequence: CASSYSPSNQPQHF.

V is TRBV19 and J is TRBJ2-3; D unresolved. Germline V gives CDR1 LNHDA, CDR2 SQIVND (reference sequence). V shed 7 bases and J shed 1 base, with 9 bases lying between them. The CDR3 extends over 13 amino acids. The CDR3 nucleotides read TGTGCCAGTACGGTCGTTGGCACAGATACGCAGTATTTT. This gives the protein CASTVVGTDTQYF.

The rearrangement joins TRBV19 to TRBJ2-2; perhaps TRBD2 as D (6 bases). Germline V gene sequence: CDR1 LNHDA, CDR2 SQIVND (reference sequence). Trimming pared 3 bases from V and 8 bases from J, leaving 13 bases between. The CDR3 spans 14 residues. Here the CDR3 DNA reads TGTGCCAGTAGTATTTTAGCGGAGGGGGGGGAGCTGTTTTTT. Its protein product is CASSILAEGGELFF.

The rearrangement uses TRBV19 and TRBJ2-3; a weak D match, TRBD1 (6 bases). Germline CDR1 LNHDA, CDR2 SQIVND (reference sequence). The CDR3 is made up of 14 amino acids. The V end was cut by 7 bases, the J end by 0 bases, with 11 bases between. CDR3 in DNA: TGTGCCAGTACGGACAGCCTTAGCACAGATACGCAGTATTTT. Translated: CASTDSLSTDTQYF.

This rearrangement joins TRBV30 to TRBJ1-1; a possible D gene is TRBD1 (6 bases). Trimming removed 0 bases from V and 6 bases from J, with 11 bases in between. CDR3 length: 13 residues. Germline CDR1 and CDR2: GTSNPN and SVGIG (reference sequence). CDR3: CAWSVEGTPEAFF. The CDR3 DNA is TGTGCCTGGAGTGTAGAGGGGACACCTGAAGCTTTCTTT.

The gene calls are TRBV2 and TRBJ2-7; 13 nucleotides line up with TRBD2. Per the germline V gene, CDR1 is SNHLY and CDR2 is FYNNEI. There are 17 residues in the CDR3. Germline trimming cut 8 bases from V and 0 bases from J; bases unmatched to any gene: 10. This CDR3 is CASLPGLAGLSSYEQYF. The CDR3 DNA sequence: TGTGCCAGCCTACCGGGACTAGCGGGATTGAGCTCCTACGAGCAGTACTTC.

The J gene is TRBJ2-2, the V gene TRBV19, with TRBD2 identical over 7 bases. The germline CDR1 and CDR2 sequences are LNHDA and SQIVND (reference sequence). The CDR3 runs to 16 residues. V was clipped by 1 base and J by 4 bases; unmatched bases: 6. CDR3 loop: CASSIGLADITGELFF. CDR3 sequence (DNA): TGTGCCAGTAGTATAGGTCTAGCGGATATCACCGGGGAGCTGTTTTTT. Based on the CDR3 plus reference TRBV19 and TRBJ2-2, the full variable domain is DGGITQSPKYLFRKEGQNVTLSCEQNLNHDAMYWYRQDPGQGLRLIYYSQIVNDFQKGDIAEGYSVSREKKESFPLTVTSAQKNPTAFYLCASSIGLADITGELFFGEGSRLTVL.

V is TRBV10-3 and J is TRBJ2-6, with 11 positions matching TRBD1. Germline values: CDR1 ENHRY, CDR2 SYGVKD. The V gene end was trimmed by 2 bases and the J gene end by 2 bases; junction bases not matched to a gene: 5. The CDR3 extends over 18 amino acids. The CDR3 DNA follows: TGTGCCATCAGTGAGACGGGACAGGGGGAGACTGGGGCCAACGTCCTGACTTTC. Protein sequence: CAISETGQGETGANVLTF.

The chain links TRBV7-9 to TRBJ1-4, with unresolved D. This CDR3 has 13 amino acids. Germline CDR1 and CDR2: SEHNR and FQNEAQ (reference sequence). Trimming cost V 2 bases and J 5 bases, with 6 bases left between them. The CDR3 here is CASSLSGNEKLFF. CDR3 nucleotide sequence: TGTGCCAGCAGCTTATCGGGAAATGAAAAACTGTTTTTT.

The chain recombines TRBV27 with TRBJ1-6; D not certain. V was trimmed by 0 bases and J by 5 bases, leaving 5 bases between them. CDR1 and CDR2 (germline): MNHEY, SMNVEV (reference sequence). The CDR3 runs to 14 residues. Here the CDR3 DNA reads TGTGCCAGCAGTTTATCGCAGAATAATTCACCCCTCCACTTT. Translated: CASSLSQNNSPLHF.

The chain couples TRBV7-8 to TRBJ1-5; D gene uncertain. The CDR3 is made up of 13 amino acids. V dropped 4 bases and J dropped 4 bases, with 8 bases sitting between them. CDR1 and CDR2 (germline): SGHVS, FQNEAQ. CDR3 protein: CASSSGVNQPQHF. DNA for the CDR3: TGTGCCAGCAGCTCCGGGGTTAATCAGCCCCAGCATTTT.

The rearrangement joins TRBV7-8 to TRBJ1-4; D is unresolved. This CDR3 region has 16 residues. Germline CDR1 SGHVS, CDR2 FQNEAQ. V lost 4 bases, J lost 0 bases, and 12 bases lay in between. CDR3 sequence (DNA): TGTGCCAGCAGCTACAAACAGTTCTCAACTAATGAAAAACTGTTTTTT. It yields the protein CASSYKQFSTNEKLFF.

CDR3 sequence: CASTGTGGNTGELFF. CDR3 DNA: TGTGCCAGCACTGGGACAGGGGGCAACACCGGGGAGCTGTTTTTT. The rearrangement uses TRBV9 and TRBJ2-2, with 12 nucleotides matching TRBD1. Germline values: CDR1 SGDLS, CDR2 YYNGEE. The CDR3 length is 15 residues. V trimming: 6 bases; J trimming: 2 bases; junction bases outside the gene matches: 2.

The CDR3 is CASSSQGAILNTGELFF. The CDR3, as DNA: TGTGCCAGCAGCTCACAAGGGGCTATCTTGAACACCGGGGAGCTGTTTTTT. V and J are TRBV11-2 and TRBJ2-2; a weak D match, TRBD1 (5 bases). This CDR3 region has 17 residues. Germline CDR1 is SGHAT and CDR2 is FQNNGV. The germline V and J ends were trimmed by 4 bases and 1 base, with 16 bases remaining between them.

This chain links TRBV15 with TRBJ1-2, with D unclear. Germline V gene lookup returns CDR1 LNHNV and CDR2 YYDKDF (reference sequence). Trimming pared 0 bases from V and 0 bases from J, leaving 11 bases between. This CDR3 is 16 amino acids long. The CDR3: CATSRDPRQTNYGYTF. The CDR3 DNA is TGTGCCACCAGCAGAGATCCCAGGCAGACTAACTATGGCTACACCTTC.

V is TRBV7-2 and J is TRBJ2-1; 9 bases are a match to TRBD1. Germline-derived CDR1 and CDR2 are SGHTA and FQGNSA. The CDR3 runs to 15 residues. V shed 3 bases, J shed 0 bases, and the junction held 0 bases outside the gene matches. The CDR3 protein is CASSLDRGSYNEQFF. CDR3 nucleotides: TGTGCCAGCAGCTTGGACAGGGGCTCCTACAATGAGCAGTTCTTC. Full variable domain (rest looked up from reference TRBV7-2 and TRBJ2-1): GAGVSQSPSNKVTEKGKDVELRCDPISGHTALYWYRQSLGQGLEFLIYFQGNSAPDKSGLPSDRFSAERTGGSVSTLTIQRTQQEDSAVYLCASSLDRGSYNEQFFGPGTRLTVL.

Remarks on this clone: This CDR3 is also generated by other DNA sequences in the sample. The V and J genes are TRBV6-5 and TRBJ2-7, with 7 bases fitting TRBD1. Germline CDR1 reads MNHEY; CDR2 reads SVGAGI. V dropped 0 bases and J dropped 4; count of bases not matched to a gene: 3. This CDR3 has 14 residues. The CDR3 DNA is TGTGCCAGCAGTTACTCGACAGGGACGTACGAGCAGTACTTC. This gives the protein CASSYSTGTYEQYF.

This sequence joins TRBV5-1 and TRBJ2-5; TRBD2 aligns across 13 bases. The CDR3 has 19 residues. With V trimmed by 3 bases and J by 5 bases, 16 bases remained unmatched. Per the germline V gene, CDR1 is SGHRS and CDR2 is YFSETQ. The CDR3 reads CASSSPTSGRFLYRETQYF. CDR3 coding DNA: TGCGCCAGCAGCTCCCCGACTAGCGGGAGGTTTCTGTACCGGGAGACCCAGTACTTC. Based on the CDR3 plus reference TRBV5-1 and TRBJ2-5, the full variable domain is KAGVTQTPRYLIKTRGQQVTLSCSPISGHRSVSWYQQTPGQGLQFLFEYFSETQRNKGNFPGRFSGRQFSNSRSEMNVSTLELGDSALYLCASSSPTSGRFLYRETQYFGPGTRLLVL.

The CDR3 DNA follows: TGTGCCAGCAGCTTAGAGGGACAGCTATACTCCTACGAGCAGTACTTC. Its protein product is CASSLEGQLYSYEQYF. The chain joins TRBV11-2 to TRBJ2-7; TRBD1 aligns across 7 bases. The ends lost 0 bases at V and 0 bases at J; junction bases unmatched: 5. Germline loops: CDR1 SGHAT, CDR2 FQNNGV. This CDR3 has 16 residues. Based on the CDR3 plus reference TRBV11-2 and TRBJ2-7, the full variable domain is EAGVAQSPRYKIIEKRQSVAFWCNPISGHATLYWYQQILGQGPKLLIQFQNNGVVDDSQLPKDRFSAERLKGVDSTLKIQPAKLEDSAVYLCASSLEGQLYSYEQYFGPGTRLTVT.